This TCR beta chain is from a study of CD8 T cell repertoires and HIV-1 epitope variants. Findings and limits, study-wide: No clonotypes responded to the TAALDMSHF plasma variant; four to six recognized KF9, one HW9. Nine TCR beta clonotypes were antigen-specific, six apparently recognizing autologous or escape variants.

In this sample, this clone turned up once. Its matching antigen is unknown. The CDR3 has 13 residues. The germline V gene has CDR1 MDHEN and CDR2 SYDVKM. The ends were cut back, 4 bases at V and 5 bases at J, with 9 bases in the middle. This table comes from immunoSEQ multiplex PCR, and its TCRdb copy is limited to in-frame clones, with some not included. The repertoire holds thousands of clones, with around 68% as singletons. This sequence joins TRBV28 and TRBJ1-5; no firm D call. Sequenced material: cultured CD8+ T cells derived from PBMCs. The TCR sequence derives from a male donor with HIV. CDR3 loop: CASSSYGDQPQHF. As DNA, the CDR3 is TGTGCCAGCAGTTCCTATGGGGATCAGCCCCAGCATTTT.